This TCR beta chain was obtained from a study of blood T cell repertoires in COVID-19. Study at large: Samples representing acute and convalescent COVID-19 were sourced from the United States, Italy and Spain.

This clone occurred a few times. Germline CDR1 reads LNHDA; CDR2 reads SQIVND (reference sequence). The CDR3 runs to 12 residues. Deletions cut 5 bases from V and 5 bases from J, with 9 bases between. Some clones are missing from TCRdb's copy, which holds only in-frame ones; the method was immunoSEQ multiplex PCR. The table lists about 330,000 clones, approximately 85% of them singletons. The chain joins TRBV19 to TRBJ1-1; tentative D call: TRBD1 (5 bases). The sequence derives from a human donor in a cohort sampled during active COVID-19. Material for sequencing was peripheral blood. CDR3 protein: CASSAGRTEAFF. The CDR3 DNA is TGTGCCAGTAGTGCAGGGCGGACTGAAGCTTTCTTT.